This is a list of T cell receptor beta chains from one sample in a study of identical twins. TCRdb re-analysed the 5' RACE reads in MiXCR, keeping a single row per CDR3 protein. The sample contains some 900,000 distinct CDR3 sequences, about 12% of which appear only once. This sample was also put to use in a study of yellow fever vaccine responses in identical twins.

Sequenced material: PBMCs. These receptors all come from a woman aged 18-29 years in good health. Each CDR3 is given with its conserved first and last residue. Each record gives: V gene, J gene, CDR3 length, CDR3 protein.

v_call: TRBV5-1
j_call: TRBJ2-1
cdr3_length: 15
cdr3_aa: CASSEREGFPNEQFF

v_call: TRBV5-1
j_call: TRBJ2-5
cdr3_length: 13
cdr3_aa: CASSFGGKETQYF

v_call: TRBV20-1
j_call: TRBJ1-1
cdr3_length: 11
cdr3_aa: CSASRDAEAFF

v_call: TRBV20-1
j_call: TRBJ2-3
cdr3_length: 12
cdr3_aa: CSAPRTSRTQYF

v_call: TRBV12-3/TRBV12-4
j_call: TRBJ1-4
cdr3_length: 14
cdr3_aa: CATTRQGNNEKLFF

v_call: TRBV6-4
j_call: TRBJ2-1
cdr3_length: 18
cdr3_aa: CASSPLAGGPLSYNEQFF

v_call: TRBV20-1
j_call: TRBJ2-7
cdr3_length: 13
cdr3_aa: CSASNPDSYEQYF

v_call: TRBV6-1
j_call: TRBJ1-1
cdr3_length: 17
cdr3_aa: CASRQGQGAIGNTEAFF

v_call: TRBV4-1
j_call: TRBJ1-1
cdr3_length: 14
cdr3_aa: CASSQVTGNTEAFF

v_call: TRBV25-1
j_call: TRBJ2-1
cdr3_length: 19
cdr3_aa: CASARGGSGRPGSYNEQFF

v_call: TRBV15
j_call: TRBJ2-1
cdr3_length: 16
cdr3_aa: CATSRWDRGFYNEQFF

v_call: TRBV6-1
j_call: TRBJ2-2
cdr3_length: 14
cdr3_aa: CASNRDIRTGELFF

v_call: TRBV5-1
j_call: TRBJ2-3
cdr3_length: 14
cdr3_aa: CASSSALDTDTQYF

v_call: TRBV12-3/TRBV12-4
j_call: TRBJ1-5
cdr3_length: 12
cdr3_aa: CASSSHKEPQHF

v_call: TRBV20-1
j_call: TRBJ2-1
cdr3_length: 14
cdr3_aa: CSARVQRERNEQFF

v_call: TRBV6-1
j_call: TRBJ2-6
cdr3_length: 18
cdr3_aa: CASSRTYGLNSGANVLTF

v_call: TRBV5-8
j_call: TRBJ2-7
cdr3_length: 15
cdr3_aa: CASSLGRALFNEQYF

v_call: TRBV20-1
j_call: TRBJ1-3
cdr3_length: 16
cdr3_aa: CSARDRTGDSGNTIYF

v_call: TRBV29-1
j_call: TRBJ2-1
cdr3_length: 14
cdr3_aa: CSADSGTANNEQFF

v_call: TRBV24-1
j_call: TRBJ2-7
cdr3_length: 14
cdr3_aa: CATSSSGRSYEQYF

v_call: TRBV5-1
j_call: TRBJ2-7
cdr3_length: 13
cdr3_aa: CASSLRVSYEQYF

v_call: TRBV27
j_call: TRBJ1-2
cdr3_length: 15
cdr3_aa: CASRARGGWDYGYTF

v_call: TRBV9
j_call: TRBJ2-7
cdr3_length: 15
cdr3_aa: CASSVGGDRGYEQYF

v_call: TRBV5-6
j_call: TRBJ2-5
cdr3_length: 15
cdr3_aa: CASSLPGKVLETQYF